This T cell receptor (beta chain) originates from a study of T cells in Graves' hyperthyroidism and ophthalmopathy. Looking at the study overall: Peripheral blood draws took place at initial diagnosis, ahead of any treatment. Overall study findings and caveats: The majority of expanded thyroid clonotypes above 0.001 also appeared in blood. From stable hyperthyroidism, ophthalmopathy was separated by a 13 V-J model. Ophthalmopathy was predicted by the model a median of about six months ahead of onset.

The germline CDR1 and CDR2 sequences are LNHDA and SQIVND (reference sequence). CDR3 length: 12 residues. Trimming left V 3 bases short and J 8 bases short, with 10 bases between. Amplification of TCR beta CDR3 regions was performed using RNA transcripts as template. RT-PCR in the first round (using the HTBI primer set) targeted the TCR CDR3. TCRdb reanalysed the multiplex PCR reads using MiXCR and keeps one entry per CDR3 protein. The sample has 450,000 to 650,000 distinct CDR3 sequences, 15% to 20% seen once. A note on this clonotype: The antigen remains undetermined.

The gene calls are TRBV19 and TRBJ1-2; no firm D call. The clonotype comes from a woman between 18 and 30 years old with Graves' ophthalmopathy. What was sequenced was blood. CDR3 region: CASSMGLLGYTF. The CDR3 region has the DNA TGTGCCAGTAGTATGGGGTTATTGGGCTACACCTTC. Variable domain in full (rest from reference TRBV19 and TRBJ1-2): DGGITQSPKYLFRKEGQNVTLSCEQNLNHDAMYWYRQDPGQGLRLIYYSQIVNDFQKGDIAEGYSVSREKKESFPLTVTSAQKNPTAFYLCASSMGLLGYTFGSGTRLTVV.